This TCR beta chain is drawn from a study of regulatory T cells in long-lasting Graves disease. This clonotype came up a few times. The germline V gene encodes CDR1 MNHEY and CDR2 SVGAGI. The CDR3 extends over 16 amino acids. To make TCR beta libraries, researchers used iRepertoire HTBI primers and Arm-PCR of CDR3 regions. TCRdb re-called the multiplex PCR reads with MiXCR, one entry per CDR3 protein. Seen here are around 250,000 distinct CDR3 sequences, about 17% observed once, and the top ten hold less than 15%. Time point meaning: newly diagnosed GD, antithyroid drugs for less than 3 months. Scientists built the TCR library using RNA that was extracted from PBMCs. The sample was also linked to a second study, of T cells in Graves' hyperthyroidism and ophthalmopathy. Per that paper: Graves' hyperthyroidism was deemed stable absent ophthalmopathy progression within 18 months.

V usage is TRBV6-5 and J usage is TRBJ2-1; TRBD2 agrees at 16 bases. Judging by the DNA end, TRBJ2-5 fits better; the J call may be wrong. This specimen consisted of peripheral blood mononuclear cells (PBMCs), obtained at new diagnosis, from a patient treated with antithyroid drugs. The TCR was taken from a woman aged 25 to 39 with Graves disease. CDR3 sequence: CASSYGTSGGGETQYF. As DNA, the CDR3 is TGTGCCAGCAGTTACGGGACTAGCGGGGGGGGAGAGACCCAGTACTTC.